These T cell receptor beta chains were read from a single sample in a study of early T cells in non-severe SARS-CoV-2 infection. One entry per CDR3 protein results from TCRdb running MiXCR on the 5' RACE reads. The profile covers just over 25,000 distinct CDR3 sequences, with 4.5% to 5.5% appearing a single time and approximately 10% taken by the ten largest. The sequencing sample was made of whole blood. Receptors originate from an adult who was a healthcare worker with PCR-confirmed SARS-CoV-2 infection or an uninfected control (not recorded which). Each CDR3 is given with its conserved first and last residue. D genes are given only for firm matches. A clone size is listed for some rows: how often the clone was seen (once, few, many), or a class if it is expanded.

size,J,D,V,CDR3,DNA
many,TRBJ2-5,TRBD2,TRBV10-3,CAISPGGDQETQYF,TGTGCCATCAGCCCGGGAGGAGACCAAGAGACCCAGTACTTC
many,TRBJ2-5,TRBD2,TRBV7-9,CASSFLGLAGNPSETQYF,TGTGCCAGCAGCTTTCTAGGACTAGCGGGAAATCCAAGTGAGACCCAGTACTTC
many,TRBJ2-7,.,TRBV18,CASSPVTGTYEQYF,TGTGCCAGCTCACCCGTGACGGGTACCTACGAGCAGTACTTC
many,TRBJ2-3,.,TRBV10-3,CAISERESSDTQYF,TGTGCCATCAGTGAAAGGGAATCCTCAGATACGCAGTATTTT
few,TRBJ2-7,.,TRBV28,CASSFGGINYEQYF,TGTGCCAGCAGTTTTGGTGGGATTAACTACGAGCAGTACTTC
many,TRBJ1-2,.,TRBV25-1,CASQRGTYGYTF,TGTGCCAGCCAAAGGGGGACCTATGGCTACACCTTC
.,TRBJ2-7,TRBD1,TRBV28,CASSFRNRGVLGQYF,TGTGCCAGCAGTTTCCGGAACAGGGGTGTCTTAGGGCAGTACTTC
few,TRBJ2-1,.,TRBV10-3,CAISAGSGYNEQFF,TGTGCCATCAGTGCAGGGTCCGGCTACAATGAGCAGTTCTTC
medium-sized,TRBJ1-5,.,TRBV28,CASSLPNPHQPQHF,TGTGCCAGCAGTTTACCCAATCCCCATCAGCCCCAGCATTTT
many,TRBJ2-3,TRBD2,TRBV6-1,CASSDRLAPSTDTQYF,TGTGCCAGCAGTGACCGACTAGCGCCTAGCACAGATACGCAGTATTTT
.,TRBJ2-5,TRBD1,TRBV12-5,CASGLVRLVKRTGQETQYF,TGTGCTAGTGGTTTGGTAAGGCTGGTAAAGAGGACAGGGCAAGAGACCCAGTACTTC
many,TRBJ1-2,.,TRBV29-1,CSVAMSYQGRYTF,TGCAGCGTTGCGATGAGCTACCAAGGGAGATACACCTTC
.,TRBJ2-3,.,TRBV20-1,CSARVGTGHTDTQYF,TGCAGTGCTAGAGTCGGTACAGGGCACACAGATACGCAGTATTTT
many,TRBJ2-2,.,TRBV3-1,CASSQPVGAPGELFF,TGTGCCAGCAGCCAACCGGTAGGGGCCCCCGGGGAGCTGTTTTTT
many,TRBJ1-1,.,TRBV9,CASSPSIGIGAFF,TGTGCCAGCAGCCCCAGTATCGGGATTGGAGCTTTCTTT
many,TRBJ1-5,.,TRBV19,CATQYNTQNQPQHF,TGTGCCACCCAGTATAATACGCAAAATCAGCCCCAGCATTTT
many,TRBJ2-5,TRBD2,TRBV7-2,CASSLVAGGPQTQYF,TGTGCCAGCAGCTTAGTAGCGGGAGGGCCTCAGACCCAGTACTTC
few,TRBJ1-5,.,TRBV5-1,CASSRTDSTNQPQHF,TGCGCCAGCAGCCGGACGGACAGCACCAATCAGCCCCAGCATTTT
few,TRBJ2-5,TRBD1,TRBV6-2/TRBV6-3,CASSWDRGRGTQYF,TGTGCCAGCAGTTGGGACAGGGGGCGCGGGACCCAGTACTTC
many,TRBJ2-1,TRBD2,TRBV9,CASSGTSGRMSEQFF,TGTGCCAGCAGCGGAACTAGCGGGAGAATGAGTGAGCAGTTCTTC
many,TRBJ1-6,TRBD1,TRBV20-1,CSARGGTGYSPLHF,TGCAGTGCTAGAGGCGGGACAGGGTATTCACCCCTCCACTTT
medium-sized,TRBJ2-7,.,TRBV20-1,CSARIFYKAGFTYEQYF,TGCAGTGCTAGGATTTTTTATAAGGCAGGATTCACCTACGAGCAGTACTTC
many,TRBJ2-3,.,TRBV19,CASTSSGTDTQYF,TGTGCCAGTACTTCTAGCGGCACAGATACGCAGTATTTT
medium-sized,TRBJ2-3,TRBD1,TRBV29-1,CSVEDPGTGNF,TGCAGCGTTGAAGATCCAGGGACAGGGAATTTT
many,TRBJ2-1,.,TRBV14,CASSQAGRRAYNEQFF,TGTGCCAGCAGCCAGGCTGGGAGGCGGGCCTACAATGAGCAGTTCTTC
.,TRBJ2-7,TRBD1,TRBV6-1,CASSEQGDEQYF,TGTGCCAGCAGTGAACAGGGGGACGAGCAGTACTTC
.,TRBJ2-7,.,TRBV3-1,CASSRTPYEQYF,TGTGCCAGCAGCCGAACCCCCTACGAGCAGTACTTC
many,TRBJ2-3,.,TRBV7-7,CASSPQGFADTQYF,TGTGCCAGCAGCCCACAAGGGTTCGCAGATACGCAGTATTTT
many,TRBJ2-5,TRBD2,TRBV7-8,CASGGGPMGTQYF,TGTGCCAGTGGGGGAGGGCCCATGGGGACCCAGTACTTC
many,TRBJ2-1,.,TRBV12-3/TRBV12-4,CASSLGKALYNEQFF,TGTGCCAGCAGTTTAGGCAAGGCACTATACAATGAGCAGTTCTTC
many,TRBJ1-1,TRBD1,TRBV5-1,CASSLTGARNTEAFF,TGCGCCAGCAGCTTGACAGGGGCCCGAAACACTGAAGCTTTCTTT
.,TRBJ2-4,.,TRBV5-6,CASSLVQRHGAKNIQYF,TGTGCCAGCAGCTTGGTTCAGAGGCACGGGGCCAAAAACATTCAGTACTTC